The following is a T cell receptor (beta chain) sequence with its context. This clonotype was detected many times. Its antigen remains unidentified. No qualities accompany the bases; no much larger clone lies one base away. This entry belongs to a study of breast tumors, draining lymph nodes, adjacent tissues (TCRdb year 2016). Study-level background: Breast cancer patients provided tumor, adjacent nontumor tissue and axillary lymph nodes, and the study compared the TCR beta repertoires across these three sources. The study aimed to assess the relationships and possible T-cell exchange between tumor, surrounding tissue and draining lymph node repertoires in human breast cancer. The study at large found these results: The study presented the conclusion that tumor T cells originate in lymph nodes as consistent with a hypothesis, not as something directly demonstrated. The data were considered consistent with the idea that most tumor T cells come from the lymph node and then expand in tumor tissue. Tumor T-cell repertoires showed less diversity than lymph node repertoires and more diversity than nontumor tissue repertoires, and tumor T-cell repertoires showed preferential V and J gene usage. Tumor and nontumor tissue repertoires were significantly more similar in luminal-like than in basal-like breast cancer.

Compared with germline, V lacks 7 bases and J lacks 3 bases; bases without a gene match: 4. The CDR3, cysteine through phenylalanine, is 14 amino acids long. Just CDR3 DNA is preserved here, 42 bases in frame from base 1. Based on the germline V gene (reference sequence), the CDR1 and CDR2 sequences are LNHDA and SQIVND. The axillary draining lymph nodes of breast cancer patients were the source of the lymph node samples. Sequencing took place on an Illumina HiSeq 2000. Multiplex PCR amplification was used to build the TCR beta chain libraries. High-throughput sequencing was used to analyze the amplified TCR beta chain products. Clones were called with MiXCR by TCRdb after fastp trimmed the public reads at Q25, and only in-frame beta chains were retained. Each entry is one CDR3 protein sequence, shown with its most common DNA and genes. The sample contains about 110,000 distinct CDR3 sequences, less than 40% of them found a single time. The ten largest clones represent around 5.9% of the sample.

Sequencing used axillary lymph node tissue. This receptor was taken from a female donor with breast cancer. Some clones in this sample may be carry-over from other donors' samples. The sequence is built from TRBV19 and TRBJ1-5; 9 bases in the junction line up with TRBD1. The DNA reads TGTGCCAGTAAGGGACAGGGTTACAATCAGCCCCAGCATTTT. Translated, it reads CASKGQGYNQPQHF.